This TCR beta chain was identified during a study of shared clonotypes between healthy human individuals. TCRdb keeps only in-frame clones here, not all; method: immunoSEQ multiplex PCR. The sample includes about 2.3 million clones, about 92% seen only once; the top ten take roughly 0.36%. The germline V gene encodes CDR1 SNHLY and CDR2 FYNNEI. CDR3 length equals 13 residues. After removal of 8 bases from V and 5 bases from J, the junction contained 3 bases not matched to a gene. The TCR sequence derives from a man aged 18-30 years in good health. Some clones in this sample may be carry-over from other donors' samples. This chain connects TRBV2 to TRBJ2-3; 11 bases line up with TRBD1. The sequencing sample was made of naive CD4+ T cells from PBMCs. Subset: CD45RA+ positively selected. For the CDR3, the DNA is TGTGCCAGCGGACAGGGGGCAAGAGATACGCAGTATTTT. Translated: CASGQGARDTQYF.